This record covers a single T cell receptor (beta chain). cDNA serving as the sequencing template came from extracted, reverse transcribed RNA. Repertoires were generated with immunoSEQ multiplex PCR, while TCRdb's copy carries only in-frame clones and drops some. The table shows around 100,000 clones, with under 90% occurring only once. Noted treatment: oral pan-JAK inhibitor, 5-10 mg twice daily. The data are from a study of CD8+ T cells in alopecia areata. V gave up 0 bases and J gave up 4 bases, with 14 bases separating them. Germline CDR1 is SGDLS and CDR2 is YYNGEE. This CDR3 is 15 amino acids long.

The sample was CD8+ T cells sorted from blood, taken between weeks 30 and 35, from a patient treated with tofacitinib. This sequence was found in a human donor with alopecia areata. The V and J genes are TRBV9 and TRBJ2-7; TRBD2 is a possible D gene (6 bases). CDR3 in amino acids: CASSVASDGEYEQYF. CDR3 DNA sequence: TGTGCCAGCAGCGTAGCTAGCGACGGAGAGTACGAGCAGTACTTC.